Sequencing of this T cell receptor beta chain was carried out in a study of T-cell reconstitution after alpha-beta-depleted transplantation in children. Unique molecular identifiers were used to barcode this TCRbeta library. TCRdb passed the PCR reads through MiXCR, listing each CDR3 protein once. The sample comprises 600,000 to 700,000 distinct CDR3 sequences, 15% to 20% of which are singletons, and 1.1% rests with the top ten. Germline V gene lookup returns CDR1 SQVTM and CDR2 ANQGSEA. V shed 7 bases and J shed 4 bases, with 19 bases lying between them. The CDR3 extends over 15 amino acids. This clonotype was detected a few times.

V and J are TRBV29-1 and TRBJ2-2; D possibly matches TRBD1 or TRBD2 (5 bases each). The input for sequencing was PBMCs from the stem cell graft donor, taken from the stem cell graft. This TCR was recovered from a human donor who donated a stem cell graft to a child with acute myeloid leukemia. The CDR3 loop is CSAAGTGTGTGELFF. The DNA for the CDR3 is TGCAGCGCCGCAGGGACCGGGACGGGCACCGGGGAGCTGTTTTTT.